Reported below is one T cell receptor (beta chain). Per the germline V gene, CDR1 is KGHSH and CDR2 is LQKENI. Unmatched junction bases numbered 7, after V lost 2 bases and J lost 7 bases. The CDR3 is 14 amino acids. The authors reverse transcribed about 0.45 to 1 ug RNA with random hexamers. Via MiXCR, TCRdb re-called the immunoSEQ multiplex PCR reads, giving one row per CDR3 protein. Among 180,000 or so distinct CDR3 sequences, approximately 94% were seen once, and the ten largest hold approximately 0.09%. This entry comes from a study of CD8 T cells in Susac syndrome. Sequenced: CD4+ T cells from PBMCs. The receptor was derived from a human donor with multiple sclerosis. The V gene is TRBV18, the J gene TRBJ1-1; 7 bases agree with TRBD1. CDR3 nucleotides: TGTGCCAGCTCACCAAACCTACGACAGGGTGAAGCTTTCTTT. It translates to CASSPNLRQGEAFF.